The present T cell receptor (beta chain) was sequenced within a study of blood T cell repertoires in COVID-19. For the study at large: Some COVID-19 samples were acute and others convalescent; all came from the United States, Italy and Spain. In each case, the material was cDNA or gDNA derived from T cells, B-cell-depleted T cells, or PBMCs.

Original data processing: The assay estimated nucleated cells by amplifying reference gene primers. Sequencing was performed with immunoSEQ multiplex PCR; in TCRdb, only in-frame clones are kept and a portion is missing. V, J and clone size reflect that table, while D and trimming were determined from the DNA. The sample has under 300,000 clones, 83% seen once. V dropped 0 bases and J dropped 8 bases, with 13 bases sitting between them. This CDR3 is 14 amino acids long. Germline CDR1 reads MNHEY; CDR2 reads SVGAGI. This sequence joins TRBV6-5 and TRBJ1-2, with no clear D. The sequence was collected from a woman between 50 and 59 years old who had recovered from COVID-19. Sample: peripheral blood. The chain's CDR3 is CASSYSNGNWGYTF. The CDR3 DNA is TGTGCCAGCAGTTACTCGAACGGGAATTGGGGCTACACCTTC.